This T cell receptor (beta chain) came from a study of T cells in Graves' hyperthyroidism and ophthalmopathy. Using RNA transcripts as the source, TCR beta CDR3 regions were amplified. HTBI primers were employed in a first-round RT-PCR of the TCR CDR3. TCRdb reanalysed the multiplex PCR reads using MiXCR and keeps one entry per CDR3 protein. The data show about 350,000 distinct CDR3 sequences, with about a sixth seen just once and less than 20% held by the top ten. Based on clinical symptoms, serum thyroxine and TRAb, thyroid ultrasound and orbital computed tomography, diagnoses were reached. This clonotype was found many times. V was pared by 7 bases and J by 0 bases, with 15 bases between. This CDR3 has 15 residues.

The sequence came from a middle-aged woman with Graves' ophthalmopathy. Input material: blood. The V gene is TRBV12-3 or TRBV12-4, the J gene TRBJ1-1; D remains unclear. This CDR3 is CASILYEGLNTEAFF. The CDR3 nucleotides are TGTGCCAGCATCCTCTACGAGGGCTTGAACACTGAAGCTTTCTTT.